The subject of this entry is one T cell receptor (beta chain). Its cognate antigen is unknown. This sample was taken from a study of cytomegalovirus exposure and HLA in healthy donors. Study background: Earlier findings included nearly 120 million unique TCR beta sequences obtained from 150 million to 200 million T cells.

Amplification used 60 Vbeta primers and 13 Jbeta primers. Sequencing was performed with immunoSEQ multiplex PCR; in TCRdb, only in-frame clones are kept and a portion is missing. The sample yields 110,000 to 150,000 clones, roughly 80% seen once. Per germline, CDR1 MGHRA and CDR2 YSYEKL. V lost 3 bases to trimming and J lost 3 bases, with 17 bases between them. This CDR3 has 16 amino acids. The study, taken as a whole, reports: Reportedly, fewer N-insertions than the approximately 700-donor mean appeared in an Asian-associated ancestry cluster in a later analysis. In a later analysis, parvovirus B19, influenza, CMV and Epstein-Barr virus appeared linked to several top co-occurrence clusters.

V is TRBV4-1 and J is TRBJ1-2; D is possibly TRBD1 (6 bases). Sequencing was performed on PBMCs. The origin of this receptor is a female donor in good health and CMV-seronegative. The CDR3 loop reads CASSHRTEAMDYGYTF. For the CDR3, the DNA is TGCGCCAGCAGCCACCGGACAGAGGCTATGGACTATGGCTACACCTTC.